The present TCR beta chain was sequenced within a study of Graves' ophthalmopathy and Graves' hyperthyroidism. The CDR3 contains 15 residues. The germline V gene has CDR1 DFQATT and CDR2 SNEGSKA (reference sequence). The V segment lost 5 bases and the J segment 7 bases; nucleotides outside the gene matches: 15. The sample holds many counts of this clonotype. CDR3 regions of TCR beta were amplified from RNA transcripts. The authors performed first-round RT-PCR with HTBI primers and then a second-round multiplex PCR. Each CDR3 protein is one row after TCRdb ran MiXCR on the multiplex PCR reads. In the table there are 200,000 to 250,000 distinct CDR3 sequences, 20% to 25% of which are singletons.

The sample consisted of peripheral blood. The chain employs TRBV20-1 and TRBJ2-7, with 9 bases aligning to TRBD2. The sequence came from a woman in her fifties or sixties with Graves' ophthalmopathy. The CDR3 nucleotides read TGCAGTGCTTCCGGGACTAGCCTCCCCTCGAGGGAGCAGTACTTC. As protein: CSASGTSLPSREQYF.